This T cell receptor beta chain was captured in a study of T-cell reconstitution after alpha-beta-depleted transplantation in children. Study findings and constraints: A year had passed since transplant, and T-cell counts and diversity by then came mostly from newly produced T cells. Surviving recipient cells, namely T cells and thymic progenitors, were the source of high day-60 TCRbeta diversity in some patients. Several hundred expanded graft clones reportedly were the source of alpha-beta T cells about two months after transplant.

Regarding this clonotype: Its antigen is as yet unknown.

V lost 3 bases to trimming and J lost 2 bases, with 12 bases between them. Germline lookup yields CDR1 DFQATT and CDR2 SNEGSKA (reference sequence). This CDR3 comprises 14 residues. During its preparation, the TCRbeta library received unique molecular identifiers. Via MiXCR, TCRdb re-called the PCR reads, giving one row per CDR3 protein. The sample contains more than 120,000 distinct CDR3 sequences, 7.5% to 9% of which appear only once. The starting material was PBMCs, mostly from graft donor cells, obtained 180 days after TCRalphabeta/CD19-depleted stem cell transplant. The clonotype originates from a female patient aged 2-9 years who had a stem cell transplant for congenital amegakaryocytic thrombocytopenia, so the T cells may come from the graft donor. This chain links TRBV20-1 with TRBJ2-3; possible D gene TRBD2, 6 bases. The CDR3 is CSARGRTPTDTQYF. The CDR3 region has the DNA TGCAGTGCTAGGGGGAGGACCCCCACAGATACGCAGTATTTT.